This T cell receptor beta chain was documented in a study of blood T cells in healthy people across ages. Study outcomes and limitations: More naive CD4+ cells and higher diversity were found in long-lived than in aged donors. No one knew whether donors had CMV, which possibly confounded expanded clonotype changes.

Between the trimmed V and J ends, which lost 5 bases and 0 bases, there was a span of 14 bases. CDR3 length: 16 residues. CDR1 SGHTA and CDR2 FQGNSA come from the germline V gene. This clonotype was found a few times. What it recognizes is unknown. A second about 7 to 11 cycle PCR used barcoded and J-beta primers. Using its own MiXCR run on the 5' RACE reads, TCRdb lists one record per CDR3 protein. The sample includes some 1.5 million distinct CDR3 sequences, roughly 27% of them seen just once. The source is a woman in her 30s in good health. The source material was blood. The rearrangement links TRBV7-2 to TRBJ2-1; D is unresolved. CDR3 loop: CASSPQIGGSYNEQFF. Written as DNA, the CDR3 is TGTGCCAGCAGCCCCCAAATAGGCGGCTCCTACAATGAGCAGTTCTTC.